Below are 2 T cell receptor beta chains sequenced from a single sample in a study of T-cell memory formation after mild COVID-19. Using its own MiXCR run on the 5' RACE reads, TCRdb lists one record per CDR3 protein. The data show just under 550,000 distinct CDR3 sequences, about a fifth seen once. Source material: PBMCs or a T cell subset sorted from them (not recorded which). These receptors all stem from an adult woman who had mild COVID-19 (a few samples of this study predate the infection). Cell type and time point are not known.

The V call is TRBV27, the J call TRBJ2-3; maybe TRBD2 (6 bases). This CDR3 has 15 amino acids. Germline V gene sequence: CDR1 MNHEY, CDR2 SMNVEV (reference sequence). The ends were cut back, 7 bases at V and 3 bases at J, with 17 bases in the middle. CDR3 in amino acids: CASNLRGSRTDTQYF. Written as DNA, the CDR3 is TGTGCCAGCAACCTCCGGGGGAGTCGGACAGATACGCAGTATTTT.

This sequence joins TRBV29-1 and TRBJ2-7, with D maybe TRBD1 (5 bases). The CDR3 is made up of 12 amino acids. Germline CDR1 and CDR2: SQVTM and ANQGSEA. V lost 4 bases, J lost 2 bases, and 9 bases lay in between. Written as DNA, the CDR3 is TGCAGCGTTGTAGGGGTTCCCTACGAGCAGTACTTC. It specifies CSVVGVPYEQYF.